This T cell receptor beta chain emerged from a study of shared clonotypes between healthy human individuals. Regarding the study as a whole: Despite large depth, rarefaction showed incomplete sorted-subset sequencing. Sampling used blood alone; tissue repertoires probably differ.

The CDR3 sequence is 15 residues long. Germline V gene sequence: CDR1 GTSNPN, CDR2 SVGIG (reference sequence). Trimming removed 5 bases from V and 6 bases from J; junction bases left unmatched: 9. About this clone itself: Its antigen is undetermined.

This table comes from immunoSEQ multiplex PCR, and its TCRdb copy is limited to in-frame clones, with some not included. The table lists more than 2 million clones, 90% to 96% of them singletons. This chain uses TRBV30 with TRBJ2-3; 12 bases match TRBD2. The receptor was isolated from a man aged 18 to 29 in good health. Specimen: naive CD4+ T cells sorted from blood. Noted subset: CD45RA+ positively selected. DNA for the CDR3: TGTGCCTGGGCACGGACTAGCGGGATGGCCGATACGCAGTATTTT. It is translated as CAWARTSGMADTQYF.